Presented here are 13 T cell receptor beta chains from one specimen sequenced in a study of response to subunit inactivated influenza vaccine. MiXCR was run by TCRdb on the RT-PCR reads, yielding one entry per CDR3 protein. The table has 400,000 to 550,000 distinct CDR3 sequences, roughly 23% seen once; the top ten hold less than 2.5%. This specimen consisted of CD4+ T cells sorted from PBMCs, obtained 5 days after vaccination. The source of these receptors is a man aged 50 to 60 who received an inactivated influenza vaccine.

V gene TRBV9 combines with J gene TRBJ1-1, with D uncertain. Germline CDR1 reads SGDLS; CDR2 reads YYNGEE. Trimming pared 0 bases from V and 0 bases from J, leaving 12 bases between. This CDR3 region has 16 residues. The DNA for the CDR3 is TGTGCCAGCAGCGTAGCCCCCCGGGATATGAACACTGAAGCTTTCTTT. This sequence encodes CASSVAPRDMNTEAFF.

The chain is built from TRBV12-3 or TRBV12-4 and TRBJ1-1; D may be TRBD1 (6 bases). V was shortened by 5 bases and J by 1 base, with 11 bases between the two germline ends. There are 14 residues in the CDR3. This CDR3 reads CASSRGIRNTEAFF. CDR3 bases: TGTGCCAGCAGTAGGGGGATACGGAACACTGAAGCTTTCTTT.

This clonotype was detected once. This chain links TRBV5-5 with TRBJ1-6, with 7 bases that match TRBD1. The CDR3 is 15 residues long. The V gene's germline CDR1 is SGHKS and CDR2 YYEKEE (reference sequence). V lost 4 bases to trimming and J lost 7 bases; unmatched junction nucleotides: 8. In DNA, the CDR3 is TGTGCCAGCAGCCCGTACAGGGGCGGGAATTCACCCCTCCACTTT. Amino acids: CASSPYRGGNSPLHF. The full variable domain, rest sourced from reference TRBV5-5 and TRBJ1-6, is DAGVTQSPTHLIKTRGQQVTLRCSPISGHKSVSWYQQVLGQGPQFIFQYYEKEERGRGNFPDRFSARQFPNYSSELNVNALLLGDSALYLCASSPYRGGNSPLHFGNGTRLTVT.

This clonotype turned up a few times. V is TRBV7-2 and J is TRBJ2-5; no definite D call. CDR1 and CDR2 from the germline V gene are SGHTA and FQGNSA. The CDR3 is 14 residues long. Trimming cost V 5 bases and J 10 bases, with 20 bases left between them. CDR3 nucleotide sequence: TGTGCCAGCAGCAAAGATGGCCTAACGATTGACCAGTACTTC. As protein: CASSKDGLTIDQYF.

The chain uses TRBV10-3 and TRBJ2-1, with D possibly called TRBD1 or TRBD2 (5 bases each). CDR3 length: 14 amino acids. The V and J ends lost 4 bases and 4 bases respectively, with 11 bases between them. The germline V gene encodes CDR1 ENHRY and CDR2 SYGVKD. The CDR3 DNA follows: TGTGCCATCAGTGCCGGGACGCCTTACAATGAGCAGTTCTTC. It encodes CAISAGTPYNEQFF.

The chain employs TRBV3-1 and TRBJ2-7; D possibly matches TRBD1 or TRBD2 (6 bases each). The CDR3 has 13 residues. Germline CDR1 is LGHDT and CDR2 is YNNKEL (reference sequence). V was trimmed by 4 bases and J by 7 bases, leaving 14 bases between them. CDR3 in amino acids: CASSPFGGGEQYF. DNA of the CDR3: TGTGCCAGCAGCCCCTTTGGAGGGGGGGAGCAGTACTTC.

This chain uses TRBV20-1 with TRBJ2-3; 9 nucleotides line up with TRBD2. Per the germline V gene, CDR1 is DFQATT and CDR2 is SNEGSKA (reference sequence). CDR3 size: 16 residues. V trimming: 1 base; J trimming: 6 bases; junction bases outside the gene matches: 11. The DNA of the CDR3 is TGCAGTGCTAGAGGATTAGCGGGGGCCTCTTCGGATACGCAGTATTTT. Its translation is CSARGLAGASSDTQYF.

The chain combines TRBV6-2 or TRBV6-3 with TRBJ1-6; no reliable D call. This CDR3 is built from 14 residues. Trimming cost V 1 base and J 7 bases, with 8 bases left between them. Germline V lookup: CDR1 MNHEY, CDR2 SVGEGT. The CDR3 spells CASSYYDGNSPLHF. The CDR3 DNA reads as TGTGCCAGCAGTTACTATGACGGAAATTCACCCCTCCACTTT.

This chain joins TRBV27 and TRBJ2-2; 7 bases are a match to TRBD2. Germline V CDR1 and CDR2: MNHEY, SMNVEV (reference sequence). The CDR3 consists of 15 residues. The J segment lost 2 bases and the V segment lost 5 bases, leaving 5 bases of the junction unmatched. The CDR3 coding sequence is TGTGCCAGCAGTGAGGAGCGGGGAAACACCGGGGAGCTGTTTTTT. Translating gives CASSEERGNTGELFF.

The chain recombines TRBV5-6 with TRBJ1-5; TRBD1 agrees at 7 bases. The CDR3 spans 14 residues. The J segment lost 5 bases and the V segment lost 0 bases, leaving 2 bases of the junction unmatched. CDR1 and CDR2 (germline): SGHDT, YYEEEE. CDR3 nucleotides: TGTGCCAGCAGCTTGGCAGGGGGGGATCAGCCCCAGCATTTT. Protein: CASSLAGGDQPQHF.

CDR3 protein: CSARVGGLFHNEQFF. The CDR3, as DNA: TGCAGTGCTAGAGTGGGTGGGTTATTTCACAATGAGCAGTTCTTC. The chain has TRBV20-1 and TRBJ2-1; D ambiguous. This CDR3 has 15 amino acids. The V end lost 1 base, the J end lost 5 bases, and 15 bases lay between the germline ends. CDR1 is DFQATT and CDR2 is SNEGSKA in the germline V gene (reference sequence).

CDR3 bases: TGTGCCAGCAGATATACCGGGACTAGCGGGCGGCTCACAGATACGCAGTATTTT. Translating gives CASRYTGTSGRLTDTQYF. The rearrangement joins TRBV6-5 to TRBJ2-3, with 12 bases lining up with TRBD2. Germline V gene lookup returns CDR1 MNHEY and CDR2 SVGAGI. This CDR3 region has 18 residues. V gave up 6 bases and J gave up 2 bases; unmatched junction bases: 12.

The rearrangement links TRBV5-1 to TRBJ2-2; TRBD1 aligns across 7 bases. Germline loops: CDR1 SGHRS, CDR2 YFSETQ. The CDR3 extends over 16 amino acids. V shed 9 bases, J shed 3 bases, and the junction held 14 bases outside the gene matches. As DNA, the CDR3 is TGCGCCACCTGCTTCGACAGGGCAGTGGACACCGGGGAGCTGTTTTTT. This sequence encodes CATCFDRAVDTGELFF.